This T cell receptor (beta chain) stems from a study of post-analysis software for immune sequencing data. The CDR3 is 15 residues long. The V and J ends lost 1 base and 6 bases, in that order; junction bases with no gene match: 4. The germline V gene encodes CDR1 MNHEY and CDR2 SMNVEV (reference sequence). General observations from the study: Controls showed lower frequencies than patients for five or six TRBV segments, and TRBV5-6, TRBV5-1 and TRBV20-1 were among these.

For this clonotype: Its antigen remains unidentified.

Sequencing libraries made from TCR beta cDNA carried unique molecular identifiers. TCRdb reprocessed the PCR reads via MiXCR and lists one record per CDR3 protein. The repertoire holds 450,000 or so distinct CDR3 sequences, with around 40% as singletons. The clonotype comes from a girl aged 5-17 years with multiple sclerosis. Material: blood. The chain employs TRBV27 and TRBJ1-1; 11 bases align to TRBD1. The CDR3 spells CASSLWDRGASEAFF. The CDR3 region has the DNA TGTGCCAGCAGTTTATGGGACAGGGGGGCGTCTGAAGCTTTCTTT.